This is a list of T cell receptor beta chains from one sample in a study of T-cell memory formation after mild COVID-19. TCRdb recomputed calls from the 5' RACE reads with MiXCR, one row per CDR3 protein. The table has around 250,000 distinct CDR3 sequences, 16% seen once. The sequencing sample was made of PBMCs or a T cell subset sorted from them (not recorded which). The receptors derive from a man aged 18-30 years who had mild COVID-19 (a few samples of this study predate the infection). Cell type and time point are not known. Each CDR3 is given with its conserved first and last residue. The D gene is left open where the match is weak. The size entry is marked missing in some rows and otherwise reads once, few, many or a size class.

v_call: TRBV4-2; j_call: TRBJ2-1; clone_size: .; d_call: TRBD2; cdr3_aa: CASSQAIIAGGHEQFF; cdr3_nt: TGTGCCAGCAGCCAAGCGATCATAGCGGGGGGTCATGAGCAGTTCTTC
v_call: TRBV9; j_call: TRBJ1-2; clone_size: .; d_call: .; cdr3_aa: CASSVDPARGYTF; cdr3_nt: TGTGCCAGCAGCGTAGACCCGGCCCGTGGCTACACCTTC
v_call: TRBV10-3; j_call: TRBJ2-2; clone_size: few; d_call: .; cdr3_aa: CAISELAENTGELFF; cdr3_nt: TGTGCCATCAGTGAGTTAGCGGAGAACACCGGGGAGCTGTTTTTT
v_call: TRBV4-3; j_call: TRBJ1-5; clone_size: few; d_call: .; cdr3_aa: CASSQDRWGRNQPQHF; cdr3_nt: TGCGCCAGCAGCCAAGATCGGTGGGGGCGAAATCAGCCCCAGCATTTT
v_call: TRBV3-1; j_call: TRBJ1-4; clone_size: .; d_call: .; cdr3_aa: CASRFGGPNEKLFF; cdr3_nt: TGTGCCAGCAGATTCGGGGGGCCGAATGAAAAACTGTTTTTT
v_call: TRBV7-2; j_call: TRBJ2-3; clone_size: .; d_call: .; cdr3_aa: CASSLVSSSTDTQYF; cdr3_nt: TGTGCCAGCAGCTTAGTCTCTTCTAGCACAGATACGCAGTATTTT
v_call: TRBV5-5; j_call: TRBJ1-1; clone_size: .; d_call: .; cdr3_aa: CASSREGNRGAFF; cdr3_nt: TGTGCCAGCAGTCGTGAAGGAAACCGGGGAGCTTTCTTT
v_call: TRBV20-1; j_call: TRBJ1-1; clone_size: .; d_call: .; cdr3_aa: CSARPDSYQNTEAFF; cdr3_nt: TGCAGTGCTAGACCCGACAGCTATCAGAACACTGAAGCTTTCTTT
v_call: TRBV6-5; j_call: TRBJ2-1; clone_size: few; d_call: TRBD1; cdr3_aa: CASSLTQGSSYNEQFF; cdr3_nt: TGTGCCAGCAGTTTGACACAGGGGAGCTCCTACAATGAGCAGTTCTTC
v_call: TRBV5-1; j_call: TRBJ2-3; clone_size: .; d_call: .; cdr3_aa: CASSVTGGASTDTQYF; cdr3_nt: TGCGCCAGCAGCGTCACTGGGGGCGCTTCCACAGATACGCAGTATTTT
v_call: TRBV11-2; j_call: TRBJ1-2; clone_size: .; d_call: .; cdr3_aa: CASSLEGSSGGYTF; cdr3_nt: TGTGCCAGCAGCTTAGAGGGTAGTAGTGGAGGCTACACCTTC
v_call: TRBV6-6; j_call: TRBJ2-6; clone_size: few; d_call: .; cdr3_aa: CASSYGEQAGANVLTF; cdr3_nt: TGTGCCAGCAGTTACGGGGAACAGGCTGGGGCCAACGTCCTGACTTTC
v_call: TRBV5-4; j_call: TRBJ1-2; clone_size: .; d_call: .; cdr3_aa: CASSGQDNYGYTF; cdr3_nt: TGTGCCAGCAGCGGGCAGGATAACTATGGCTACACCTTC
v_call: TRBV6-1; j_call: TRBJ2-7; clone_size: .; d_call: TRBD1; cdr3_aa: CASRNPRTGPYEQYF; cdr3_nt: TGTGCCAGCAGGAACCCCCGGACAGGCCCCTACGAGCAGTACTTC
v_call: TRBV6-5; j_call: TRBJ1-1; clone_size: .; d_call: .; cdr3_aa: CASSYFEGAGEAFF; cdr3_nt: TGTGCCAGCAGTTACTTTGAAGGGGCGGGTGAAGCTTTCTTT
v_call: TRBV7-6; j_call: TRBJ1-1; clone_size: .; d_call: .; cdr3_aa: CASSLAEKGTEAFF; cdr3_nt: TGTGCCAGCAGCTTAGCGGAAAAGGGCACTGAAGCTTTCTTT
v_call: TRBV20-1; j_call: TRBJ1-2; clone_size: few; d_call: .; cdr3_aa: CSAHQGTYGYTF; cdr3_nt: TGCAGTGCGCACCAGGGGACCTATGGCTACACCTTC
v_call: TRBV7-2; j_call: TRBJ2-6; clone_size: .; d_call: .; cdr3_aa: CASSLGFGGANVLTF; cdr3_nt: TGTGCCAGCAGCTTGGGTTTTGGAGGGGCCAACGTCCTGACTTTC
v_call: TRBV19; j_call: TRBJ2-7; clone_size: few; d_call: TRBD1; cdr3_aa: CASSFGQDYEQYF; cdr3_nt: TGTGCCAGTAGTTTCGGACAGGACTACGAGCAGTACTTC
v_call: TRBV11-2; j_call: TRBJ2-7; clone_size: .; d_call: .; cdr3_aa: CASSRRQETYEQYF; cdr3_nt: TGTGCCAGCAGCCGAAGACAGGAAACCTACGAGCAGTACTTC
v_call: TRBV2; j_call: TRBJ2-7; clone_size: many; d_call: .; cdr3_aa: CASSEEDHSYEQYF; cdr3_nt: TGTGCCAGCAGTGAAGAGGACCACTCCTACGAGCAGTACTTC
v_call: TRBV12-5; j_call: TRBJ1-1; clone_size: many; d_call: .; cdr3_aa: CASGSQDTEAFF; cdr3_nt: TGTGCTAGTGGTTCTCAGGACACTGAAGCTTTCTTT
v_call: TRBV5-1; j_call: TRBJ2-3; clone_size: many; d_call: .; cdr3_aa: CASSLGSAESADTQYF; cdr3_nt: TGCGCCAGCAGCTTGGGTTCAGCGGAGTCTGCAGATACGCAGTATTTT
v_call: TRBV10-3; j_call: TRBJ1-2; clone_size: few; d_call: .; cdr3_aa: CAISDSQDTLF; cdr3_nt: TGTGCCATCAGTGATTCCCAGGACACCCTCTTC
v_call: TRBV10-3; j_call: TRBJ1-1; clone_size: .; d_call: .; cdr3_aa: CASTWGTEAFF; cdr3_nt: TGTGCCAGTACCTGGGGCACTGAAGCTTTCTTT
v_call: TRBV7-9; j_call: TRBJ2-5; clone_size: few; d_call: .; cdr3_aa: CASSLIEETQYF; cdr3_nt: TGTGCCAGCAGCTTAATAGAGGAGACCCAGTACTTC
v_call: TRBV6-4; j_call: TRBJ2-1; clone_size: few; d_call: TRBD2; cdr3_aa: CASSDRLAGLDEQFF; cdr3_nt: TGTGCCAGCAGTGATCGACTAGCGGGTCTGGATGAGCAGTTCTTC
v_call: TRBV18; j_call: TRBJ2-3; clone_size: .; d_call: .; cdr3_aa: CASSRGTDTDTQYF; cdr3_nt: TGTGCCAGCTCCCGAGGGACCGACACAGATACGCAGTATTTT
v_call: TRBV7-3; j_call: TRBJ2-7; clone_size: few; d_call: .; cdr3_aa: CASSLGGASEQYF; cdr3_nt: TGTGCCAGCAGCTTAGGGGGGGCCTCGGAGCAGTACTTC
v_call: TRBV28; j_call: TRBJ2-6; clone_size: few; d_call: .; cdr3_aa: CATGVYSGANVLTF; cdr3_nt: TGTGCCACCGGGGTCTACTCTGGGGCCAACGTCCTGACTTTC
v_call: TRBV5-6; j_call: TRBJ2-5; clone_size: many; d_call: TRBD1; cdr3_aa: CASSLFDRAQETQYF; cdr3_nt: TGTGCCAGCAGCTTGTTTGACAGGGCCCAAGAGACCCAGTACTTC